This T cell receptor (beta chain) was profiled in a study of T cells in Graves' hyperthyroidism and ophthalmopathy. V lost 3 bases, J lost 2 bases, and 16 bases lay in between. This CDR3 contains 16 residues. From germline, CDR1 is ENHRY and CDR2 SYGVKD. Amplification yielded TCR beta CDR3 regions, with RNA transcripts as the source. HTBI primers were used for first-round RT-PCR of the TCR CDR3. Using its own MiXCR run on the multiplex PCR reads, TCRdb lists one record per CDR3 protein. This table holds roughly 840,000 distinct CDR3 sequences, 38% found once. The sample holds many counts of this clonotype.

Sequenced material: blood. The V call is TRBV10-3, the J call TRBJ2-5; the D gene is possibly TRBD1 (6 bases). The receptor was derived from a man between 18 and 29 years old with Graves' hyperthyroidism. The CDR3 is CAISDPARDKQETQYF. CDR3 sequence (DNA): TGTGCCATCAGTGACCCCGCCCGGGACAAACAAGAGACCCAGTACTTC.